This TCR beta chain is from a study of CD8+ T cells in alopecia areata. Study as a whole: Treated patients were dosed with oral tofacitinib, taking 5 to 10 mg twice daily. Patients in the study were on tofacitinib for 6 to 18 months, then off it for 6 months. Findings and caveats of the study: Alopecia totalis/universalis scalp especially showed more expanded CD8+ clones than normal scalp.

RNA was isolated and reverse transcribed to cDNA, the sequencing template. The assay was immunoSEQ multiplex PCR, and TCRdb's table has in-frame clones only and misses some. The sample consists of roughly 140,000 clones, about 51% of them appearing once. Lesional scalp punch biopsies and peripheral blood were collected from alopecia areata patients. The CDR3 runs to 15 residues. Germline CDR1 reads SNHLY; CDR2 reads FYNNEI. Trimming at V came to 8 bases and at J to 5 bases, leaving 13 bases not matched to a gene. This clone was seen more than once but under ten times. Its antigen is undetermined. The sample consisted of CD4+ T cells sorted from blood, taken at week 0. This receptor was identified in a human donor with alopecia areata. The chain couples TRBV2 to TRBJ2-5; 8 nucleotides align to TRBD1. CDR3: CASWGARGPEETQYF. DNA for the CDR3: TGTGCCAGCTGGGGGGCCAGGGGGCCGGAGGAGACCCAGTACTTC. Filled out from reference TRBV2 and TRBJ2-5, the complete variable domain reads EPEVTQTPSHQVTQMGQEVILRCVPISNHLYFYWYRQILGQKVEFLVSFYNNEISEKSEIFDDQFSVERPDGSNFTLKIRSTKLEDSAMYFCASWGARGPEETQYFGPGTRLLVL.